This TCR beta chain was sequenced for a study of T-cell memory formation after mild COVID-19. Findings and limits, study-wide: Clones shrinking between day 15 and 85 showed a balanced CD4/CD8 split, and those that grew later tilted toward CD4+. Nothing showed for sure that second-wave clones peaking on day 37 were SARS-CoV-2 specific.

Germline V gives CDR1 SGHAT, CDR2 FQNNGV. This CDR3 has 13 amino acids. With 1 base removed from V and 6 bases from J, the gap between germline ends came to 8 bases. A note on this clonotype: Its target is unknown.

MiXCR, run by TCRdb on the 5' RACE reads, gives a single entry per CDR3 protein. The data show over 120,000 distinct CDR3 sequences, about 19% seen once. The chain couples TRBV11-2 to TRBJ2-3; no clear D gene. The TCR comes from an adult woman who had mild COVID-19 (a few samples of this study predate the infection). Cell type and time point are not known. Source material: PBMCs or a T cell subset sorted from them (not recorded which). CDR3 bases: TGTGCCAGCAGCTTAGTCTTTGGGGATACGCAGTATTTT. Residues: CASSLVFGDTQYF. Full variable domain (outside the CDR3, taken from reference TRBV11-2 and TRBJ2-3): EAGVAQSPRYKIIEKRQSVAFWCNPISGHATLYWYQQILGQGPKLLIQFQNNGVVDDSQLPKDRFSAERLKGVDSTLKIQPAKLEDSAVYLCASSLVFGDTQYFGPGTRLTVL.